A single sample gave rise to the 31 T cell receptor beta chains below, sequenced in a study of radiotherapy plus CTLA-4 blockade in lung cancer listed by TCRdb under 2018. The method was the immunoSEQ multiplex PCR assay. Not all clones reach the TCRdb copy of this immuneACCESS table, which keeps in-frame sequences only. Checked studies attribute under half of the gap to unresolved V genes and leave the rest unexplained. The sample has 9,500 to 15,000 clones on record, 84% of them singletons. 25% to 30% of the sample is taken by the ten largest. The sample consisted of peripheral blood, taken from a patient treated with radiotherapy plus ipilimumab. Receptors originate from a human donor with non-small cell lung cancer that progressed on radiotherapy plus ipilimumab.

The chain employs TRBV7-9 and TRBJ2-6; D is undetermined. The CDR3 is made up of 19 amino acids. Between the trimmed V and J ends, which lost 5 bases and 5 bases, there was a span of 25 bases. CDR1 and CDR2 (germline): SEHNR, FQNEAQ (reference sequence). CDR3 loop: CASSGEAYHDKSRANVLTF. CDR3 coding DNA: TGTGCCAGCAGCGGAGAGGCATACCATGACAAAAGTCGGGCCAACGTCCTGACTTTC.

V gene TRBV13 combines with J gene TRBJ2-1, with 8 bases aligning to TRBD1. J gave up 7 bases and V 5 bases, and 7 bases lay outside the gene matches. The CDR3 is 14 amino acids. From germline, CDR1 is PRHDT and CDR2 FYEKMQ (reference sequence). The CDR3 region is CASSPRTGSNEQFF. The DNA for the CDR3 is TGTGCCAGCAGCCCCAGGACAGGGAGTAATGAGCAGTTCTTC.

The sample holds one count of this clone. V usage is TRBV4-1 and J usage is TRBJ2-3; D possibly matches TRBD1 or TRBD2 (5 bases each). Trimming stripped 3 bases from V and 5 bases from J, with 21 bases between. The germline V gene has CDR1 MGHRA and CDR2 YSYEKL. The CDR3 runs 17 residues. DNA for the CDR3: TGCGCCAGCAGCCACGGAAGAATTTCCGGGGCCCTAGATACGCAGTATTTT. It is translated as CASSHGRISGALDTQYF.

This rearrangement joins TRBV19 to TRBJ1-2; 9 nucleotides align to TRBD1. Germline CDR1 is LNHDA and CDR2 is SQIVND (reference sequence). This CDR3 has 15 amino acids. J was trimmed by 8 bases and V by 3 bases; bases with no gene match: 10. This CDR3 reads CASSIKGQGVRGYTF. The CDR3 nucleotides are TGTGCCAGTAGTATCAAGGGACAGGGTGTTCGGGGCTACACCTTC.

DNA of the CDR3: TGTGCCAGTAGTCCCCCGACAGGGGTAGTAGGGCCCCAGCATTTT. Protein product: CASSPPTGVVGPQHF. This chain uses TRBV19 with TRBJ1-5, with TRBD1 matching 8 bases. This CDR3 comprises 15 residues. V lost 5 bases to trimming and J lost 9 bases; unmatched junction nucleotides: 12. Germline CDR1 reads LNHDA; CDR2 reads SQIVND (reference sequence).

This clone was seen a single time. This sequence is one base from a far larger clone and is likely a read error. In DNA form, the CDR3 reads TGCACCAGCAGCCAACCCGGAACCGGGGAGCATAATTCACCCCTCCACTTT. Protein sequence: CTSSQPGTGEHNSPLHF. The chain employs TRBV1 and TRBJ1-6. TRBV1 is a recognized pseudogene. CDR3 length: 17 amino acids.

The chain joins TRBV5-1 to TRBJ1-3; D is possibly TRBD1 (5 bases). Germline CDR1 and CDR2: SGHRS and YFSETQ. CDR3 length: 17 amino acids. Between the trimmed V and J ends, which lost 1 base and 0 bases, there was a span of 14 bases. CDR3 nucleotide sequence: TGCGCCAGCAGCTTGAATTCCGGGGCCCTCTCTGGAAACACCATATATTTT. This encodes CASSLNSGALSGNTIYF. Using reference TRBV5-1 and TRBJ1-3 for the parts outside the CDR3, the full variable domain is KAGVTQTPRYLIKTRGQQVTLSCSPISGHRSVSWYQQTPGQGLQFLFEYFSETQRNKGNFPGRFSGRQFSNSRSEMNVSTLELGDSALYLCASSLNSGALSGNTIYFGEGSWLTVV.

The chain links TRBV19 to TRBJ1-2; tentative D call: TRBD1 (6 bases). Germline V gene lookup returns CDR1 LNHDA and CDR2 SQIVND (reference sequence). V was trimmed by 5 bases and J by 4 bases, leaving 17 bases between them. This CDR3 comprises 15 residues. The CDR3 DNA follows: TGTGCCAGTAGTGAGGGGGTTAGGAGGAGCTATGGCTACACCTTC. Residues: CASSEGVRRSYGYTF.

The V and J genes are TRBV4-1 and TRBJ2-3; 8 bases line up with TRBD2. The V gene's germline CDR1 is MGHRA and CDR2 YSYEKL. The trim removed 4 bases at V and 1 base at J, leaving 7 bases unmatched. This CDR3 contains 16 residues. The CDR3 region is CASSPLSSGGTDTQYF. DNA of the CDR3: TGCGCCAGCAGCCCCTTGAGTAGCGGGGGCACAGATACGCAGTATTTT.

This clone showed up just a few times. J is TRBJ1-1 and V is TRBV4-3; the D is unclear. The germline gives CDR1 LGHNA, CDR2 YSLEER. This CDR3 spans 12 amino acids. V was clipped by 5 bases and J by 3 bases, with 7 bases between them. The CDR3 bases are TGCGCCAGCAGCTCCCTCTACACTGAAGCTTTCTTT. It is translated as CASSSLYTEAFF.

This chain uses TRBV4-2 with TRBJ2-7; D could derive from TRBD1 or TRBD2 (5 bases each). The V gene's germline CDR1 is LGHNA and CDR2 YNFKEQ. The length of the CDR3 is 15 residues. V lost 0 bases to trimming and J lost 7 bases, with 16 bases between them. The CDR3 region has the DNA TGTGCCAGCAGCCAAGACATGTTGAGGGGCGGGGAGCAGTACTTC. It yields the protein CASSQDMLRGGEQYF.

This sequence joins TRBV4-1 and TRBJ2-1; D tentatively reads TRBD1 or TRBD2 (5 bases each). The CDR3 runs 16 residues. Germline lookup yields CDR1 MGHRA and CDR2 YSYEKL. With 1 base removed from V and 0 bases from J, the gap between germline ends came to 10 bases. DNA of the CDR3: TGCGCCAGCAGCCAAGGGGGCGGGTACTCCTACAATGAGCAGTTCTTC. It is translated as CASSQGGGYSYNEQFF.

The chain combines TRBV5-4 with TRBJ2-2; 8 nucleotides line up with TRBD2. This CDR3 spans 18 amino acids. Germline lookup yields CDR1 SGHNT and CDR2 YYREEE (reference sequence). After removal of 4 bases from V and 5 bases from J, the junction contained 16 bases not matched to a gene. DNA of the CDR3: TGTGCCAGCAGCACCTCCGGGGGTAGCGGGGTCGTAACCGGGGAGCTGTTTTTT. Its translation is CASSTSGGSGVVTGELFF.

The chain combines TRBV27 with TRBJ2-7; D remains ambiguous. The CDR3 runs 15 residues. Germline lookup yields CDR1 MNHEY and CDR2 SMNVEV (reference sequence). V shed 0 bases and J shed 0 bases, with 9 bases lying between them. CDR3 DNA sequence: TGTGCCAGCAGTTTATCGGTAGGACCCTCCTACGAGCAGTACTTC. Its protein is CASSLSVGPSYEQYF.

The chain uses TRBV7-6 and TRBJ1-2, with 8 bases identical to TRBD1. Trimming removed 1 base from V and 8 bases from J; junction bases left unmatched: 12. This CDR3 has 16 residues. Germline assignment: CDR1 SGHVS and CDR2 FNYEAQ. CDR3 amino acids: CASSLETSGRGQGYTF. Written as DNA, the CDR3 is TGTGCCAGCAGCTTAGAAACCTCCGGCAGGGGGCAAGGCTACACCTTC.

The chain links TRBV18 to TRBJ2-7; 9 bases map to TRBD1. V gave up 2 bases and J gave up 7 bases; unmatched junction bases: 6. The CDR3 consists of 14 residues. In germline, CDR1 is KGHSH, CDR2 LQKENI. In DNA, the CDR3 is TGTGCCAGCTCACCAAGAGGGACAGGGCTGGAGCAGTACTTC. Encoded protein: CASSPRGTGLEQYF.

The CDR3 is CASSRRDRVSYNEQFF. DNA for the CDR3: TGCGCCAGCAGTCGCAGGGACAGGGTCTCCTACAATGAGCAGTTCTTC. This chain joins TRBV10-1 and TRBJ2-1; 9 bases are shared with TRBD1. Germline V gene sequence: CDR1 WNHNN, CDR2 SYGVQD (reference sequence). This CDR3 is built from 16 residues. Unmatched junction bases numbered 5, after V lost 5 bases and J lost 0 bases.

Concerning this clone itself: An end of the junction differs from the germline gene, which may be a read error. The chain joins TRBV7-7 to TRBJ2-2; D possibly corresponds to TRBD2 (5 bases). The V gene's germline CDR1 is SSHAT and CDR2 FNYEAQ (reference sequence). CDR3 length: 14 amino acids. CDR3 amino acids: CASSLRAYTGELFF. For the CDR3, the DNA is TGTGCTAGCAGCTTGAGGGCATACACCGGGGAGCTGTTTTTT. Combining the CDR3 with reference TRBV7-7 and TRBJ2-2 gives the whole variable domain GAGVSQSPRYKVTKRGQDVTLRCDPISSHATLYWYQQALGQGPEFLTYFNYEAQPDKSGLPSDRFSAERPEGSISTLTIQRTEQRDSAMYRCASSLRAYTGELFFGEGSRLTVL.

The table lists this clone with a few counts. The rearrangement uses TRBV2 and TRBJ2-7; no reliable D call. The CDR3 has 12 residues. V lost 1 base and J lost 4, with 5 bases in between. Germline values: CDR1 SNHLY, CDR2 FYNNEI. The CDR3 is CASSEVGYEQYF. CDR3 nucleotide sequence: TGTGCCAGCAGTGAAGTGGGATACGAGCAGTACTTC. The whole variable domain, filled in from reference TRBV2 and TRBJ2-7, reads EPEVTQTPSHQVTQMGQEVILRCVPISNHLYFYWYRQILGQKVEFLVSFYNNEISEKSEIFDDQFSVERPDGSNFTLKIRSTKLEDSAMYFCASSEVGYEQYFGPGTRLTVT.

This chain uses TRBV7-2 with TRBJ2-1; no clear D gene. The length of the CDR3 is 11 residues. CDR1 and CDR2 (germline): SGHTA, FQGNSA. V was clipped by 4 bases and J by 4 bases, with 2 bases between them. CDR3 sequence reads: CASSYYNEQFF. The CDR3 coding sequence is TGTGCCAGCAGCTATTACAATGAGCAGTTCTTC.

The chain joins TRBV7-2 to TRBJ2-3, with a tentative D call TRBD1 (5 bases). The CDR3 spans 15 residues. V was shortened by 1 base and J by 6 bases, with 14 bases between the two germline ends. Germline-derived CDR1 and CDR2 are SGHTA and FQGNSA. The CDR3 here is CASSLGDSGADTQYF. The CDR3 DNA reads as TGTGCCAGCAGCTTAGGGGATTCTGGGGCCGATACGCAGTATTTT. Variable domain in full (rest from reference TRBV7-2 and TRBJ2-3): GAGVSQSPSNKVTEKGKDVELRCDPISGHTALYWYRQSLGQGLEFLIYFQGNSAPDKSGLPSDRFSAERTGGSVSTLTIQRTQQEDSAVYLCASSLGDSGADTQYFGPGTRLTVL.

This clone occurred a few times. The chain is built from TRBV6-5 and TRBJ1-5, with D uncertain. The CDR3 has 13 amino acids. CDR1 MNHEY and CDR2 SVGAGI come from the germline V gene. The ends were cut back, 5 bases at V and 7 bases at J, with 12 bases in the middle. The CDR3 sequence is CASSEMVGQPQHF. CDR3 coding DNA: TGTGCCAGCAGTGAAATGGTAGGACAGCCCCAGCATTTT.

This rearrangement joins TRBV4-3 to TRBJ1-2; D might be TRBD1 (6 bases). Germline V CDR1 and CDR2: LGHNA, YSLEER. CDR3 length: 17 amino acids. Trimming shortened V by 0 bases and J by 5 bases, and 19 bases separated the two germline ends. CDR3 nucleotide sequence: TGCGCCAGCAGCCAAGATACGGCGGGGGCGAGGGATTATGGCTACACCTTC. Encoded protein: CASSQDTAGARDYGYTF.

The chain recombines TRBV27 with TRBJ1-4; the match to TRBD1 covers 9 bases. This CDR3 is 16 amino acids long. Germline CDR1 reads MNHEY; CDR2 reads SMNVEV (reference sequence). Trimming removed 6 bases from V and 2 bases from J; junction bases left unmatched: 7. The CDR3 sequence: CASRAGTGWTNEKLFF. The CDR3 nucleotides read TGTGCCAGCAGGGCGGGGACAGGGTGGACTAATGAAAAACTGTTTTTT.

This rearrangement joins TRBV5-1 to TRBJ2-7; a possible D gene is TRBD1 (6 bases). V was cut by 1 base and J by 5 bases, with 10 bases left in between. This CDR3 contains 13 residues. Per the germline V gene, CDR1 is SGHRS and CDR2 is YFSETQ. CDR3 sequence: CASSLLGDNEQYF. The CDR3 DNA follows: TGCGCCAGCAGCTTGTTGGGGGACAACGAGCAGTACTTC.

J is TRBJ1-6 and V is TRBV18; 7 positions agree with TRBD1. With V trimmed by 3 bases and J by 9 bases, 11 bases remained unmatched. Per germline, CDR1 KGHSH and CDR2 LQKENI. The length of the CDR3 is 16 residues. This CDR3 reads CASSPTGTGEGSPLHF. In DNA form, the CDR3 reads TGTGCCAGCTCACCGACCGGTACAGGGGAAGGTTCACCCCTCCACTTT. Drawing the rest from reference TRBV18 and TRBJ1-6, the complete variable domain is NAGVMQNPRHLVRRRGQEARLRCSPMKGHSHVYWYRQLPEEGLKFMVYLQKENIIDESGMPKERFSAEFPKEGPSILRIQQVVRGDSAAYFCASSPTGTGEGSPLHFGNGTRLTVT.

This clone was seen a single time. This chain links TRBV2 with TRBJ2-7; tentatively, D is TRBD1 (6 bases). CDR3 length: 14 residues. V lost 6 bases to trimming and J lost 2 bases, with 14 bases between them. Germline CDR1 SNHLY, CDR2 FYNNEI. The CDR3 loop is CASRRSGVAYEQYF. CDR3 in DNA: TGTGCCAGCAGACGGTCAGGGGTGGCCTACGAGCAGTACTTC.

The V call is TRBV7-9, the J call TRBJ2-3, with 8 bases aligning to TRBD1. Trimming removed 2 bases from V and 1 base from J; junction bases left unmatched: 8. CDR3 length equals 17 residues. Germline V gene data show CDR1 as SEHNR and CDR2 as FQNEAQ (reference sequence). CDR3 bases: TGTGCCAGCAGCTTAAGGTCTCAGACAGGGGGCACAGATACGCAGTATTTT. Amino acid sequence: CASSLRSQTGGTDTQYF.

This clone was picked up one time. The genes are TRBV4-2 and TRBJ1-4; a possible D gene is TRBD1 (5 bases). V was clipped by 4 bases and J by 7 bases, with 19 bases between them. The CDR3 consists of 16 residues. Germline values: CDR1 LGHNA, CDR2 YNFKEQ. The CDR3 nucleotides are TGTGCCAGCAGCCCTGGGGCCGGGATTCGGAGTGAAAAACTGTTTTTT. Its translation: CASSPGAGIRSEKLFF.

The chain links TRBV6-1 to TRBJ1-1; D is ambiguous. The CDR3 covers 13 residues. Germline V CDR1 and CDR2: MNHNS, SASEGT. V dropped 2 bases and J dropped 5 bases, with 9 bases sitting between them. CDR3 region: CASSEFLRTEAFF. CDR3 DNA sequence: TGTGCCAGCAGTGAATTTTTGCGGACTGAAGCTTTCTTT.

This clone came up a few times. The rearrangement joins TRBV7-2 to TRBJ1-6; D unclear. The germline gives CDR1 SGHTA, CDR2 FQGNSA. Trimming stripped 0 bases from V and 10 bases from J, with 7 bases between. This CDR3 is 13 amino acids long. In DNA, the CDR3 is TGTGCCAGCAGCTTAGCTATGAGGTCACCCCTCCACTTT. Protein: CASSLAMRSPLHF.